This T cell receptor (beta chain) was identified in a study of response to subunit inactivated influenza vaccine. General study findings and limits: Authors suggested each seasonal flu vaccination may recruit only limited numbers of new T cells.

TCRdb re-derived calls from the RT-PCR reads in MiXCR, one entry per CDR3 protein. The table shows hundreds of thousands of distinct CDR3 sequences, with under 9% occurring only once. The CDR3 runs 17 residues. V shed 0 bases and J 8 bases; nucleotides not matched to a gene: 12. Germline-derived CDR1 and CDR2 are ENHRY and SYGVKD. Of note for this clonotype: No antigen is known for it.

The specimen comprised PBMCs from blood, sampled about 24 months after vaccination. V usage is TRBV10-3 and J usage is TRBJ2-1; 8 nucleotides match TRBD1. The receptor was derived from a man aged 45-69 years who received an inactivated influenza vaccine. The CDR3 region is CAISESTGQGIGDEQFF. CDR3 coding DNA: TGTGCCATCAGTGAGTCGACTGGACAGGGTATTGGGGATGAGCAGTTCTTC.